This T cell receptor (beta chain) comes out of a study of a mutant IDH1 vaccine in newly diagnosed glioma. Study-wide findings and caveats: Apparently, pseudoprogression bore no relation to changes among the top peripheral T cell clonotypes.

Notes on this clone: Antigen specificity is unknown.

The time point denotes: week 11, during vaccination. A 20-mer mutant IDH1 peptide at 300 ug was injected subcutaneously with topical imiquimod. Produced via immunoSEQ multiplex PCR; TCRdb's table is partial and in-frame only. The repertoire holds 50,000 or so clones, with 90% to 95% as singletons. The CDR3 extends over 14 amino acids. V gave up 4 bases and J gave up 3 bases; unmatched junction bases: 5. Looked up from germline, CDR1 is LGHNA and CDR2 is YSLEER. This sequence was found in a man aged 45-60 years with glioma. The specimen was PBMCs, collected from a glioma patient whose treatment included an IDH1 peptide vaccine. V usage is TRBV4-3 and J usage is TRBJ2-7; 8 nucleotides align to TRBD2. The CDR3 sequence: CASSPSSGGYEQYF. The CDR3 DNA sequence: TGCGCCAGCAGCCCGTCGAGCGGGGGCTACGAGCAGTACTTC.